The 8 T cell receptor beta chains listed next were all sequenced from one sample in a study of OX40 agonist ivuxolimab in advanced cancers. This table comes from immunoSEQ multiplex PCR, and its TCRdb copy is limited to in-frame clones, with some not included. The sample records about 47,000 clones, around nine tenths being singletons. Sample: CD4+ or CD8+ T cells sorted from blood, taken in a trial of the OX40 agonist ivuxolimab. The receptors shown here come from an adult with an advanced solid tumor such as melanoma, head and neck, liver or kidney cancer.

The CDR3 sequence is CASSQGQGAGEQFF. The CDR3 nucleotides are TGTGCCAGCAGTCAAGGACAGGGGGCGGGTGAGCAGTTCTTC. The V and J genes are TRBV28 and TRBJ2-1, with 11 positions matching TRBD1. The J segment lost 9 bases and the V segment lost 5 bases, leaving 6 bases of the junction unmatched. Germline V CDR1 and CDR2: MDHEN, SYDVKM. The CDR3 runs to 14 residues.

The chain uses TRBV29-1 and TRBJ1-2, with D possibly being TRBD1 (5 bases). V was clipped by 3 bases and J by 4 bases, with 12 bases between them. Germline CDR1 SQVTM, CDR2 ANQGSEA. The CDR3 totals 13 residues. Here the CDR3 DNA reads TGCAGCGTTGACAGGGCGCGCGCCTATGGCTACACCTTC. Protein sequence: CSVDRARAYGYTF.

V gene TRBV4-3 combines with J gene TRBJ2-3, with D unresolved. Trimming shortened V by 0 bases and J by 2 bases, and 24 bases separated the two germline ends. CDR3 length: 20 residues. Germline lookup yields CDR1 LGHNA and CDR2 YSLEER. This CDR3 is CASSQEPPRSVGSTTDTQYF. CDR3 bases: TGCGCCAGCAGCCAAGAGCCCCCCCGGAGCGTCGGGTCCACCACAGATACGCAGTATTTT.

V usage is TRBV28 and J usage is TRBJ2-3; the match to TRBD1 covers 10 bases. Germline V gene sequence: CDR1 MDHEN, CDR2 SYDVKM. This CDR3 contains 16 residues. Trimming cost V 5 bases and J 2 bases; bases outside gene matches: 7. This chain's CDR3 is CASSATGGSVTDTQYF. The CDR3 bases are TGTGCCAGCAGTGCGACAGGGGGCTCGGTCACAGATACGCAGTATTTT.

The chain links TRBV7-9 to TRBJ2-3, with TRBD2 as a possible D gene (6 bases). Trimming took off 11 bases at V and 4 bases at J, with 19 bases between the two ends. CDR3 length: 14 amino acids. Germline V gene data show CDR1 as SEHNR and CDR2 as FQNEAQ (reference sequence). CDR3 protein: CAAGSGVNPDTQYF. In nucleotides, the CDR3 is TGTGCCGCGGGTTCGGGAGTAAATCCAGATACGCAGTATTTT.

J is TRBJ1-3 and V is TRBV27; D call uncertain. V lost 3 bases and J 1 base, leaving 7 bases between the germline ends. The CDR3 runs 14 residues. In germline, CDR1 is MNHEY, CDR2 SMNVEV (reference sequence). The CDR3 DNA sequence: TGTGCCAGCAGTTTTACACAGTCTGGAAACACCATATATTTT. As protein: CASSFTQSGNTIYF.

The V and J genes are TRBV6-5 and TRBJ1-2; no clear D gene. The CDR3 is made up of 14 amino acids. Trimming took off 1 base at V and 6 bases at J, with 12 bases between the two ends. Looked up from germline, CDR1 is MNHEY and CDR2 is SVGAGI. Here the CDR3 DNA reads TGTGCCAGCAGTTACTGGGATTCCCGAGATGGCTACACCTTC. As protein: CASSYWDSRDGYTF.

CDR3 sequence (DNA): TGCGCCAGCAGCCAGCAGGGGGCCGGTCAGCCCCAGCATTTT. Amino acid sequence: CASSQQGAGQPQHF. The V gene is TRBV4-1, the J gene TRBJ1-5, with 8 bases identical to TRBD1. V was pared by 3 bases and J by 6 bases, with 4 bases of the junction left unmatched. Germline V gene data show CDR1 as MGHRA and CDR2 as YSYEKL. CDR3 length: 14 residues.